This TCR beta chain originates from a study of shared clonotypes between healthy human individuals. The CDR3 has 19 residues. CDR1 and CDR2 from the germline V gene are SGHNT and YYREEE (reference sequence). Trimming pared 0 bases from V and 0 bases from J, leaving 19 bases between. The repertoire was sequenced with immunoSEQ multiplex PCR; TCRdb's copy has only in-frame clones and lacks some. The sample includes 1,500,000 or so clones, around 98.5% of them seen just once. The healthy adult donors were HIV-negative and reported no recent acute infections or vaccinations. Sequencing was performed on naive CD4+ T cells sorted from blood. The subset denotes: CD45RA+ positively selected. The J gene is TRBJ1-3, the V gene TRBV5-4; possibly TRBD1 for D (6 bases). This TCR was sampled from a man between 25 and 39 years old in good health. The CDR3 DNA reads TGTGCCAGCAGCTTGGATGGATTGGGGGGGCTTAACTCTGGAAACACCATATATTTT. Translated: CASSLDGLGGLNSGNTIYF.